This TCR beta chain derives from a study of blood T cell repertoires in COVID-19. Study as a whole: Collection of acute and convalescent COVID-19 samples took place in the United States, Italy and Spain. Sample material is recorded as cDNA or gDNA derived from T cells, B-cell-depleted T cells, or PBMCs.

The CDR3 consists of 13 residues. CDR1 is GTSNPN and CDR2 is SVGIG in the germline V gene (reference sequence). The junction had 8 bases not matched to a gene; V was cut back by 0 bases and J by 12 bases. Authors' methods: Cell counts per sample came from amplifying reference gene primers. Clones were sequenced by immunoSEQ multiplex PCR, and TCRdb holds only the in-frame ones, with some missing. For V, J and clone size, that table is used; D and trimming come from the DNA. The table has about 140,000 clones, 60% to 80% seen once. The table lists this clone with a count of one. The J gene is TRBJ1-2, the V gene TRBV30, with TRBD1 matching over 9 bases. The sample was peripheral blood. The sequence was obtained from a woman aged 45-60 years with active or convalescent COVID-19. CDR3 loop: CAWSVQGADRDTF. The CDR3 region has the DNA TGTGCCTGGAGTGTACAGGGGGCCGATAGGGACACCTTC.